This entry features one T cell receptor beta chain sequence. Germline lookup yields CDR1 SEHNR and CDR2 FQNEAQ (reference sequence). CDR3 length equals 15 residues. Trimming pared 2 bases from V and 3 bases from J, leaving 10 bases between. TCRdb re-derived calls from the 5' RACE reads in MiXCR, one entry per CDR3 protein. The sample has some 440,000 distinct CDR3 sequences, less than 25% seen once; the top ten hold about 2.9%. This sample is drawn from a study of identical twins. The same sample was also used in a study of T cells expressing NK-cell markers.

The chain recombines TRBV7-9 with TRBJ2-2; D is undetermined. This receptor was obtained from a woman aged 18-29 years in good health. The sequenced sample consisted of CD4+ T cells sorted from blood. The DNA for the CDR3 is TGTGCCAGCAGCTTAAAGGGCAGATACACCGGGGAGCTGTTTTTT. Translating it yields CASSLKGRYTGELFF.